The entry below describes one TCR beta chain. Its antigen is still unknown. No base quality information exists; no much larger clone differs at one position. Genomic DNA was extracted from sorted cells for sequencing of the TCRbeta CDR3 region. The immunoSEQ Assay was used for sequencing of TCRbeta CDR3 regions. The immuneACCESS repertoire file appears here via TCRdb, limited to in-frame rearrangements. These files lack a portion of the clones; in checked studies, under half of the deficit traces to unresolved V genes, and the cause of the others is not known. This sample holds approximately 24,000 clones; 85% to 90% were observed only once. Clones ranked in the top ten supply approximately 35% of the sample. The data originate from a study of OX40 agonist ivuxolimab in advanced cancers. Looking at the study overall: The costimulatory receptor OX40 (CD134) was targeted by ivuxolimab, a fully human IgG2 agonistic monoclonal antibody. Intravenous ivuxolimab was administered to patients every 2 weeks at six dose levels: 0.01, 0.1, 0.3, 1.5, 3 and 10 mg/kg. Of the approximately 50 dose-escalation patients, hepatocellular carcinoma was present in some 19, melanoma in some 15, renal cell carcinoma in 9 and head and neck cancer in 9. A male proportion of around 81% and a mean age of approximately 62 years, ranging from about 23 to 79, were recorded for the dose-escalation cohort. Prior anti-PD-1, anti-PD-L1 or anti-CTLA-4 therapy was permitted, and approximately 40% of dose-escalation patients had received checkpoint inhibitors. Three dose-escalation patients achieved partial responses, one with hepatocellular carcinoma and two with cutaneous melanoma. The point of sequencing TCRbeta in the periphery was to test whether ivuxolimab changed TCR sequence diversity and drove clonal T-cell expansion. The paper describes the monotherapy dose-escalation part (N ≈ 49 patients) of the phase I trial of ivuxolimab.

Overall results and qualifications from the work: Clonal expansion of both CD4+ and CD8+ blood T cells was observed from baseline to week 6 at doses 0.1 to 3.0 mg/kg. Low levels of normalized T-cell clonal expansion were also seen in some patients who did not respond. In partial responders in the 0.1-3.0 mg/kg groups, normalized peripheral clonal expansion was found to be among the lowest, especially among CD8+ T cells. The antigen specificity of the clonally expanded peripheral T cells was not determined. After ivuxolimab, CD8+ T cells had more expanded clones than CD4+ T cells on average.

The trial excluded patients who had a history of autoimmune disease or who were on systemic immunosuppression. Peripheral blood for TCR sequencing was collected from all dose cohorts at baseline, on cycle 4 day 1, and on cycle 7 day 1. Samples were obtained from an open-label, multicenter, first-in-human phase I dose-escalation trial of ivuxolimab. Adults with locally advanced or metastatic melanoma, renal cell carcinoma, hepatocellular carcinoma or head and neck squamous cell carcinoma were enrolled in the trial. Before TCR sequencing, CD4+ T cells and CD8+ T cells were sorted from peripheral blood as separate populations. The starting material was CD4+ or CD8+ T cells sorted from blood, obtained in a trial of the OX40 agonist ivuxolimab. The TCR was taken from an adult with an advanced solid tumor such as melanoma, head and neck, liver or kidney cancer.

In nucleotides, the sequence is TGCGCCAGCAGCCCCCTCGGTGGAGGTTACGAGCAGTACTTC. Translated, it gives CASSPLGGGYEQYF. Recombination joined TRBV5-1 with TRBJ2-7; tentative D gene TRBD2, with 5 bases matching. From the cysteine up to the phenylalanine, the CDR3 has a length of 14 residues. Here the CDR3 DNA is all that survives: 42 bases in frame from base 1. The germline ends are 15 bases apart after V is trimmed by 4 bases and J by 4 bases. CDR1 and CDR2 are drawn from the germline V gene: SGHRS, YFSETQ. The reference TRBV5-1 and TRBJ2-7 proteins fill in what lies around the CDR3, so the full variable domain reads KAGVTQTPRYLIKTRGQQVTLSCSPISGHRSVSWYQQTPGQGLQFLFEYFSETQRNKGNFPGRFSGRQFSNSRSEMNVSTLELGDSALYLCASSPLGGGYEQYFGPGTRLTVT.